Each of the 21 T cell receptor beta chains below was sequenced from the same sample in a study of cytomegalovirus exposure and HLA in healthy donors. The PCR was carried out with 60 Vbeta primers and 13 Jbeta primers. Sequencing was performed with immunoSEQ multiplex PCR; in TCRdb, only in-frame clones are kept and a portion is missing. Of 100,000 to 150,000 clones listed, 55% to 75% were seen once; the top ten hold approximately 2.9%. The sample comprised PBMCs. All receptors come from a human donor in good health.

This clone was found a few times. The chain couples TRBV7-9 to TRBJ2-3; 11 nucleotides agree with TRBD2. Germline CDR1 and CDR2: SEHNR and FQNEAQ (reference sequence). This CDR3 is 16 amino acids long. V was pared by 3 bases and J by 4 bases, with 6 bases of the junction left unmatched. CDR3 sequence reads: CASSLGLAVDSDTQYF. DNA of the CDR3: TGTGCCAGCAGCTTGGGACTAGCGGTCGACTCAGATACGCAGTATTTT.

This chain connects TRBV27 to TRBJ2-2; D is undetermined. The germline V and J ends were trimmed by 5 bases and 8 bases, with 6 bases remaining between them. The CDR3 covers 11 residues. The germline V gene has CDR1 MNHEY and CDR2 SMNVEV (reference sequence). The CDR3 sequence is CASSRSGELFF. The CDR3 coding sequence is TGTGCCAGCAGTCGGTCTGGGGAGCTGTTTTTT.

The rearrangement uses TRBV6-5 and TRBJ1-6; TRBD1 is a possible D gene (6 bases). This CDR3 comprises 13 residues. V lost 10 bases, J lost 2 bases, and 9 bases lay in between. Germline loops: CDR1 MNHEY, CDR2 SVGAGI. Here the CDR3 DNA reads TGTGCCACCAGGGACACCTATAATTCACCCCTCCACTTT. This translates into CATRDTYNSPLHF.

The gene calls are TRBV10-3 and TRBJ2-7; 10 bases match TRBD2. V was clipped by 7 bases and J by 0 bases; unmatched bases: 6. Germline V gene lookup returns CDR1 ENHRY and CDR2 SYGVKD. The CDR3 covers 15 residues. The CDR3 DNA sequence: TGTGCCATCATGGAAAGCGGGGGGGCCTCCTACGAGCAGTACTTC. It yields the protein CAIMESGGASYEQYF.

This clone appeared a few times. The V and J genes are TRBV27 and TRBJ2-7, with a weak D call TRBD2 (6 bases). The CDR3 has 16 residues. V was clipped by 8 bases and J by 4 bases, with 24 bases between them. The germline V gene has CDR1 MNHEY and CDR2 SMNVEV (reference sequence). The CDR3 bases are TGTGCCAGCGGAATATCCAAGACTAGTTTTCTTTACGAGCAGTACTTC. This gives the protein CASGISKTSFLYEQYF.

The chain is built from TRBV21-1 and TRBJ2-2; the table's D call, TRBD2, has no DNA check behind it. TRBV21-1 is classified as a pseudogene. This CDR3 contains 10 residues. The CDR3 spells CASINGELFF. The CDR3 region has the DNA TGTGCCAGCATTAACGGGGAGCTGTTTTTT.

V gene TRBV27 combines with J gene TRBJ2-7; a possible D gene is TRBD2 (6 bases). V lost 5 bases to trimming and J lost 6 bases, with 17 bases between them. Germline V CDR1 and CDR2: MNHEY, SMNVEV (reference sequence). The CDR3 spans 14 residues. The chain's CDR3 is CASSGLRGTGEQYF. The CDR3 DNA reads TGTGCCAGCAGTGGACTACGAGGGACCGGCGAGCAGTACTTC.

This clone was seen more than once but under ten times. V is TRBV9 and J is TRBJ2-7; D remains ambiguous. This CDR3 is built from 14 residues. In germline, CDR1 is SGDLS, CDR2 YYNGEE. V gave up 5 bases and J gave up 4 bases, with 16 bases separating them. CDR3 DNA sequence: TGTGCCAGCAGTCAAAGTAGCATGCAGTACGAGCAGTACTTC. Translating it yields CASSQSSMQYEQYF.

In its sample, this clone was seen a few times. The chain couples TRBV5-4 to TRBJ1-2; a possible D gene is TRBD1 (5 bases). V lost 0 bases, J lost 6 bases, and 12 bases lay in between. The CDR3 consists of 14 residues. Germline CDR1 is SGHNT and CDR2 is YYREEE (reference sequence). CDR3 sequence: CASSLDSGIDGYTF. Written as DNA, the CDR3 is TGTGCCAGCAGCTTGGACTCAGGGATAGATGGCTACACCTTC.

The CDR3 DNA sequence: TGTGCCAGCAGCGACCCCCGGGGACTAGAGCAGTTCTTC. Amino acids: CASSDPRGLEQFF. V gene TRBV9 combines with J gene TRBJ2-1; TRBD2 agrees at 7 bases. This CDR3 is 13 amino acids long. V gave up 3 bases and J gave up 10 bases; unmatched junction bases: 7. CDR1 and CDR2 from the germline V gene are SGDLS and YYNGEE.

The chain links TRBV4-1 to TRBJ2-3; the match to TRBD2 covers 11 bases. Trimming took 3 bases from V and 2 from J; bases not matched to a gene: 4. CDR3 length: 16 residues. The germline V gene encodes CDR1 MGHRA and CDR2 YSYEKL. The CDR3 DNA reads as TGCGCCAGCAGCCAGCTAGCGGGAGGCATCACAGATACGCAGTATTTT. Its protein is CASSQLAGGITDTQYF.

The gene calls are TRBV11-1 and TRBJ2-1; possible D gene TRBD1, 6 bases. The CDR3 length is 14 residues. V gave up 2 bases and J gave up 5 bases, with 10 bases separating them. The V gene's germline CDR1 is SGHAT and CDR2 FQDESV (reference sequence). The chain's CDR3 is CASSLTQGNNEQFF. DNA of the CDR3: TGTGCCAGCAGCTTAACACAGGGTAACAATGAGCAGTTCTTC.

This CDR3 reads CASSYSPGGSDTGELFF. In nucleotides, the CDR3 is TGTGCCAGCAGCTACTCCCCGGGGGGATCGGACACCGGGGAGCTGTTTTTT. This chain links TRBV11-3 with TRBJ2-2; 7 nucleotides line up with TRBD2. Per germline, CDR1 SGHNT and CDR2 YENEEA. This CDR3 region has 17 residues. V shed 4 bases, J shed 3 bases, and the junction held 11 bases outside the gene matches.

Turning to this clone: The same CDR3 can be traced to other DNA sequences in this sample. V usage is TRBV2 and J usage is TRBJ1-5; D possibly corresponds to TRBD1 (5 bases). Germline CDR1 reads SNHLY; CDR2 reads FYNNEI. The V and J ends lost 3 bases and 8 bases respectively, with 14 bases between them. The CDR3 spans 14 residues. CDR3 bases: TGTGCCAGCAGTGAGAGACAGCTAGTTAAGCCCCAGCATTTT. It yields the protein CASSERQLVKPQHF.

The rearrangement uses TRBV28 and TRBJ2-2; 8 bases map to TRBD1. The CDR3 length is 17 residues. Germline V gene sequence: CDR1 MDHEN, CDR2 SYDVKM. Germline trimming cut 6 bases from V and 6 bases from J; bases unmatched to any gene: 15. The CDR3: CASSQTQGAQLPGELFF. The DNA of the CDR3 is TGTGCCAGCAGCCAAACCCAGGGGGCCCAACTACCCGGGGAGCTGTTTTTT.

The chain has TRBV6-5 and TRBJ2-6; the D gene is possibly TRBD1 (6 bases). The CDR3 length is 15 residues. Trimming left V 6 bases short and J 2 bases short, with 11 bases between. Germline lookup yields CDR1 MNHEY and CDR2 SVGAGI. DNA of the CDR3: TGTGCCAGCAGAGGGGGTTTTGCTGGGGCCAACGTCCTGACTTTC. Translated: CASRGGFAGANVLTF.

The chain couples TRBV19 to TRBJ2-5; D gene unclear. With the DNA end fitting TRBJ2-7 better, the J assignment may be wrong. The CDR3 is made up of 14 amino acids. Germline loops: CDR1 LNHDA, CDR2 SQIVND (reference sequence). The CDR3 bases are TGTGCCAGTAGTTACGGGTCAGAAACCTACGAGCAGTACTTC. Amino acid sequence: CASSYGSETYEQYF.

The chain links TRBV28 to TRBJ2-3; 11 nucleotides line up with TRBD2. V shed 5 bases, J shed 8 bases, and the junction held 9 bases outside the gene matches. The CDR3 is made up of 15 amino acids. The germline CDR1 and CDR2 sequences are MDHEN and SYDVKM. The CDR3 nucleotides are TGTGCCAGCAGTCTTAGCGGGAGGGGTCTTGGTACGCAGTATTTT. The encoded protein is CASSLSGRGLGTQYF.

The rearrangement uses TRBV6-6 and TRBJ2-3, with 7 bases lining up with TRBD2. The CDR3 length is 15 residues. Germline-derived CDR1 and CDR2 are MNHNY and SVGAGI (reference sequence). Trimming removed 2 bases from V and 2 bases from J; junction bases left unmatched: 4. The CDR3 spells CASSYSGDNTDTQYF. The CDR3 DNA reads as TGTGCCAGCAGTTACAGCGGGGATAACACAGATACGCAGTATTTT.

This chain uses TRBV2 with TRBJ2-4, with 7 bases fitting TRBD1. CDR1 SNHLY and CDR2 FYNNEI come from the germline V gene. J was trimmed by 9 bases and V by 1 base; bases with no gene match: 9. The CDR3 has 15 residues. The CDR3 DNA is TGTGCCAGCAGTGAAGTTGGGACAGATAAGGGCATTCAGTACTTC. This codes for CASSEVGTDKGIQYF.

This clone was counted between two and nine times. For the CDR3, the DNA is TGCAGCGTTGAGTTGGTAGATACCTATGGCTACACCTTC. This sequence encodes CSVELVDTYGYTF. The V call is TRBV29-1, the J call TRBJ1-2; D uncertain. Trimming took 3 bases from V and 4 from J, leaving 12 bases between them. This CDR3 is built from 13 residues. Germline CDR1 is SQVTM and CDR2 is ANQGSEA.